Below, 19 T cell receptor beta chains from the same sample are listed, as sequenced in a study of cytomegalovirus exposure and HLA in healthy donors. In the PCR, 60 Vbeta and 13 Jbeta primers were used. Libraries were prepared by immunoSEQ multiplex PCR; TCRdb keeps only in-frame clonotypes and omits some of them. Among 100,000 to 150,000 clones listed, approximately 73% were seen once. The sequenced sample consisted of PBMCs. These receptors were collected from a man in his fifties or sixties in good health and CMV-seropositive.

This chain uses TRBV28 with TRBJ1-4; D is unclear. CDR3 length: 15 amino acids. V shed 3 bases and J shed 5 bases, with 13 bases lying between them. Germline assignment: CDR1 MDHEN and CDR2 SYDVKM. The CDR3 DNA reads as TGTGCCAGCAGTTTCTCTAAGCCCCTCAATGAAAAACTGTTTTTT. This sequence encodes CASSFSKPLNEKLFF.

The sample holds a few counts of this clone. The V and J genes are TRBV29-1 and TRBJ2-2, with 8 bases aligning to TRBD1. V shed 5 bases, J shed 4 bases, and the junction held 6 bases outside the gene matches. The CDR3 runs 14 residues. The germline V gene has CDR1 SQVTM and CDR2 ANQGSEA. The DNA for the CDR3 is TGCAGCGTTCCTGACAGGGGATTCACCGGGGAGCTGTTTTTT. Protein: CSVPDRGFTGELFF.

This clone was seen once. This chain uses TRBV5-1 with TRBJ2-1; 7 positions match TRBD2. The CDR3 covers 16 residues. Germline-derived CDR1 and CDR2 are SGHRS and YFSETQ. V dropped 5 bases and J dropped 4; count of bases not matched to a gene: 12. The CDR3 sequence: CASRRGPAGEYNEQFF. Written as DNA, the CDR3 is TGCGCCAGCAGGCGCGGTCCGGCGGGGGAATACAATGAGCAGTTCTTC.

DNA of the CDR3: TGTGCCAGTGCACAGGACAGGGGTTTCTACGAGCAGTACTTC. Amino acid sequence: CASAQDRGFYEQYF. The chain couples TRBV19 to TRBJ2-7; 9 positions match TRBD1. V was clipped by 8 bases and J by 3 bases; unmatched bases: 8. The CDR3 sequence is 14 residues long. Looked up from germline, CDR1 is LNHDA and CDR2 is SQIVND (reference sequence).

The chain combines TRBV19 with TRBJ2-1; D call uncertain. Germline V lookup: CDR1 LNHDA, CDR2 SQIVND (reference sequence). V dropped 6 bases and J dropped 1 base, with 13 bases sitting between them. CDR3 size: 15 residues. Here the CDR3 reads CASRPRAPSYNEQFF. In DNA form, the CDR3 reads TGTGCCAGTAGGCCCCGAGCCCCATCCTACAATGAGCAGTTCTTC. The full variable domain, in which reference TRBV19 and TRBJ2-1 provide the parts outside the CDR3, is DGGITQSPKYLFRKEGQNVTLSCEQNLNHDAMYWYRQDPGQGLRLIYYSQIVNDFQKGDIAEGYSVSREKKESFPLTVTSAQKNPTAFYLCASRPRAPSYNEQFFGPGTRLTVL.

This sequence joins TRBV30 and TRBJ2-7; weak D call: TRBD2 (7 bases). Germline V gene lookup returns CDR1 GTSNPN and CDR2 SVGIG (reference sequence). V shed 8 bases and J shed 4 bases, with 15 bases lying between them. This CDR3 is built from 12 residues. The CDR3 DNA follows: TGTGCCGGGGGGGGGCAGGCTTACGAGCAGTACTTC. Protein sequence: CAGGGQAYEQYF.

This clone has just a few counts. This chain uses TRBV15 with TRBJ1-4, with D perhaps matching TRBD1 (6 bases). Germline V CDR1 and CDR2: LNHNV, YYDKDF (reference sequence). The CDR3 is 14 residues long. The V and J ends lost 5 bases and 4 bases respectively, with 11 bases between them. The CDR3 loop reads CATSRGANNEKLFF. Written as DNA, the CDR3 is TGTGCCACCAGCCGGGGGGCCAATAATGAAAAACTGTTTTTT.

This clone has just one count. CDR3: CASSLEGDIGMPQHF. The CDR3 DNA follows: TGCGCCAGCAGCTTGGAGGGAGATATCGGGATGCCCCAGCATTTT. The rearrangement joins TRBV5-1 to TRBJ1-5; D is undetermined. Germline values: CDR1 SGHRS, CDR2 YFSETQ. This CDR3 spans 15 amino acids. The ends were cut back, 0 bases at V and 9 bases at J, with 16 bases in the middle.

This clone was observed a few times. In DNA, the CDR3 is TGTGCCTGGATTCGGGGGGGCGCATTCTATGGCTACACCTTC. Protein: CAWIRGGAFYGYTF. V and J are TRBV30 and TRBJ1-2, with D maybe TRBD1 (6 bases). Deletions cut 4 bases from V and 4 bases from J, with 16 bases between. Germline CDR1 GTSNPN, CDR2 SVGIG (reference sequence). The CDR3 is made up of 14 amino acids.

V and J are TRBV27 and TRBJ2-5; tentatively, D is TRBD1 (6 bases). The DNA end is more similar to TRBJ2-7, so the J call may be wrong. Looked up from germline, CDR1 is MNHEY and CDR2 is SMNVEV (reference sequence). The CDR3 consists of 17 residues. CDR3 coding DNA: TGTGCCAGCAGTCGGAAAATTCCGGACAGTTTGAACTACGAGCAGTACTTC. Translating gives CASSRKIPDSLNYEQYF.

The chain combines TRBV10-3 with TRBJ2-7, with a tentative D call TRBD2 (6 bases). V was cut by 4 bases and J by 2 bases, with 12 bases left in between. The CDR3 consists of 14 residues. Germline V lookup: CDR1 ENHRY, CDR2 SYGVKD. The CDR3 region has the DNA TGTGCCATCAGTGCTTCGGGAGCGACCTACGAGCAGTACTTC. Protein sequence: CAISASGATYEQYF.

This clone was counted once. This rearrangement joins TRBV5-8 to TRBJ2-3; the match to TRBD2 covers 8 bases. Trimming removed 4 bases from V and 0 bases from J; junction bases left unmatched: 13. The CDR3 sequence is 18 residues long. Germline CDR1 is SGHTS and CDR2 is YDEGEE. Here the CDR3 reads CASSPRGASGSSTDTQYF. In nucleotides, the CDR3 is TGTGCCAGCAGCCCGCGGGGGGCTAGCGGGTCTAGCACAGATACGCAGTATTTT.

The chain combines TRBV28 with TRBJ2-7; 9 bases fit TRBD1. From germline, CDR1 is MDHEN and CDR2 SYDVKM. The CDR3 spans 14 residues. The trim removed 4 bases at V and 4 bases at J, leaving 5 bases unmatched. The CDR3 reads CASSSSDRGYEQYF. CDR3 DNA: TGTGCCAGCAGTTCTTCCGACAGGGGGTACGAGCAGTACTTC.

V usage is TRBV6-1 and J usage is TRBJ2-3; D is unclear. V gave up 2 bases and J gave up 2 bases, with 14 bases separating them. Germline V gene sequence: CDR1 MNHNS, CDR2 SASEGT. The CDR3 runs to 16 residues. CDR3 sequence: CASSEFYGQTTDTQYF. The CDR3 nucleotides read TGTGCCAGCAGTGAATTCTATGGGCAGACCACAGATACGCAGTATTTT.

This clone was detected a few times. The chain employs TRBV6-6 and TRBJ2-7; 10 bases fit TRBD1. The CDR3 covers 15 residues. Germline-derived CDR1 and CDR2 are MNHNY and SVGAGI (reference sequence). Trimming removed 6 bases from V and 2 bases from J; junction bases left unmatched: 7. The CDR3 is CASRSRDRGTYEQYF. In DNA, the CDR3 is TGTGCCAGCAGATCACGGGACAGGGGAACCTACGAGCAGTACTTC.

The chain uses TRBV6-1 and TRBJ1-5; 7 nucleotides line up with TRBD1. The CDR3 is 14 residues long. CDR1 and CDR2 (germline): MNHNS, SASEGT. Trimming cost V 6 bases and J 4 bases; bases outside gene matches: 6. The CDR3 DNA is TGTGCCAGCAGCCGGGACAGTACAAATCAGCCCCAGCATTTT. This encodes CASSRDSTNQPQHF.

CDR3 amino acids: CASSSTGTGLVDTQYF. CDR3 nucleotide sequence: TGTGCCAGCAGCTCTACCGGGACAGGGTTGGTAGATACGCAGTATTTT. This chain links TRBV28 with TRBJ2-3, with 9 positions matching TRBD1. The V segment lost 6 bases and the J segment 5 bases; nucleotides outside the gene matches: 12. The CDR3 loop spans 16 amino acids. The germline CDR1 and CDR2 sequences are MDHEN and SYDVKM.

The rearrangement links TRBV6-5 to TRBJ1-2, with D unresolved. This CDR3 comprises 14 residues. Per germline, CDR1 MNHEY and CDR2 SVGAGI. V lost 2 bases and J 4 bases, leaving 11 bases between the germline ends. CDR3 region: CASSYNGLGYGYTF. The CDR3 bases are TGTGCCAGCAGTTACAACGGTCTTGGCTATGGCTACACCTTC.

This clone has a single count. CDR3 bases: TGTGCCATCAGTGTAGGCCGGGACAGGGGGAGAAACGAGCAGTACTTC. Protein sequence: CAISVGRDRGRNEQYF. V usage is TRBV10-3 and J usage is TRBJ2-7; 11 positions match TRBD1. The CDR3 is 16 residues long. Losses at the gene ends were 4 bases for V and 5 bases for J; bases not matched to a gene: 10. The V gene's germline CDR1 is ENHRY and CDR2 SYGVKD.